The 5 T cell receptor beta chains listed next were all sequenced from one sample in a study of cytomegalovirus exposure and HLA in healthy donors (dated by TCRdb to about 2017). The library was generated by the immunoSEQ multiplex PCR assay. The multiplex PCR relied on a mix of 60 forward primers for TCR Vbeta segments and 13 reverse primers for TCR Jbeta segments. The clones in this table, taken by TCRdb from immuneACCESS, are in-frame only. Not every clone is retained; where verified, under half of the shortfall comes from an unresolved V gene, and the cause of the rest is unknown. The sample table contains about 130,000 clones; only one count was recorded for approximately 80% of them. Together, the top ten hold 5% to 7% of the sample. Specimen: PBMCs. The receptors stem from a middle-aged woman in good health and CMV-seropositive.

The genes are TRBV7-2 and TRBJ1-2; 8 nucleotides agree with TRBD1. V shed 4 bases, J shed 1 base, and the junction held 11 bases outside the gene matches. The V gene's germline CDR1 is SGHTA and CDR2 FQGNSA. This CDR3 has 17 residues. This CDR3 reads CASSSTVGTGVNYGYTF. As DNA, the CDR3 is TGTGCCAGCAGCTCAACTGTCGGGACAGGAGTTAACTATGGCTACACCTTC.

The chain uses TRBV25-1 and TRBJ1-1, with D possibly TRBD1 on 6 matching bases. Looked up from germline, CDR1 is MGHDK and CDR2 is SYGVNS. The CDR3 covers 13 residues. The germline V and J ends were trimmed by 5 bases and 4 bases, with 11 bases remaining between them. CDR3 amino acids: CASSWGGGTEAFF. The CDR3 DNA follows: TGTGCCAGCAGTTGGGGGGGCGGCACTGAAGCTTTCTTT.

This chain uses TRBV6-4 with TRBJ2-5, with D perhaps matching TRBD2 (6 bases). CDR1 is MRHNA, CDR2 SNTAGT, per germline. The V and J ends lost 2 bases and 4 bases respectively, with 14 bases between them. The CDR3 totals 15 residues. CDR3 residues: CASSDGPAGRETQYF. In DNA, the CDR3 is TGTGCCAGCAGTGACGGGCCGGCGGGGAGAGAGACCCAGTACTTC.

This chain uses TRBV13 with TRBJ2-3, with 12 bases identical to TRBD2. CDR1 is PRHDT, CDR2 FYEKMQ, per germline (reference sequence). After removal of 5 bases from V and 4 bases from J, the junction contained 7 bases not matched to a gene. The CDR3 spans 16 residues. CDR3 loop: CASSLRTSGVSDTQYF. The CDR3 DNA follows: TGTGCCAGCAGCCTTAGGACTAGCGGGGTCTCAGATACGCAGTATTTT.

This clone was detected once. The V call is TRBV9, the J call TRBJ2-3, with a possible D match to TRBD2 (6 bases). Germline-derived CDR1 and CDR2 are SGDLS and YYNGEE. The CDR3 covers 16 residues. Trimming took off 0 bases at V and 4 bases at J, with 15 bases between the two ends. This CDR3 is CASSVGVGGGADTQYF. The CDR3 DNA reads TGTGCCAGCAGCGTAGGAGTGGGAGGTGGGGCAGATACGCAGTATTTT. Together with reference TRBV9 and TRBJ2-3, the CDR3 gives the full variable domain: DSGVTQTPKHLITATGQRVTLRCSPRSGDLSVYWYQQSLDQGLQFLIQYYNGEERAKGNILERFSAQQFPDLHSELNLSSLELGDSALYFCASSVGVGGGADTQYFGPGTRLTVL.